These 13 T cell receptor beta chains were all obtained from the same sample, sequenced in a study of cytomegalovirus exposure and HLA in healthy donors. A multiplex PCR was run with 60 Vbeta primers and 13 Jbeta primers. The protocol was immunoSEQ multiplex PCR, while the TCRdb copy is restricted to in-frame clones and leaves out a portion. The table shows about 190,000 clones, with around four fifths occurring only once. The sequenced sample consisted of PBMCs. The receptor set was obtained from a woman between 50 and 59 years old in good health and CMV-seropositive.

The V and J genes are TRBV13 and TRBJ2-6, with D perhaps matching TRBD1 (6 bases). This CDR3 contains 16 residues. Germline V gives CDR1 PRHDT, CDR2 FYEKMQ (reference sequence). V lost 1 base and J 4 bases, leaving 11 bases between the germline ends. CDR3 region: CASSLVTGIGANVLTF. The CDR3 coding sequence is TGTGCCAGCAGCTTAGTCACAGGGATAGGGGCCAACGTCCTGACTTTC.

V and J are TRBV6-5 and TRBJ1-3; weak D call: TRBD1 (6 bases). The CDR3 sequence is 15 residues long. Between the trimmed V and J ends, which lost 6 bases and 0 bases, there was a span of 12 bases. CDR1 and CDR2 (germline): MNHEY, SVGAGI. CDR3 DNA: TGTGCCAGCAGCTTAGACAGGAACTCTGGAAACACCATATATTTT. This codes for CASSLDRNSGNTIYF.

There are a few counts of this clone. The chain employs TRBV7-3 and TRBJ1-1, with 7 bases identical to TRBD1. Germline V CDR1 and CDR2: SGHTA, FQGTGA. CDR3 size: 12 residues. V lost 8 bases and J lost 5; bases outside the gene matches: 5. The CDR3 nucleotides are TGTGCCAGCGGACAGGTGGGGACTGAAGCTTTCTTT. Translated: CASGQVGTEAFF.

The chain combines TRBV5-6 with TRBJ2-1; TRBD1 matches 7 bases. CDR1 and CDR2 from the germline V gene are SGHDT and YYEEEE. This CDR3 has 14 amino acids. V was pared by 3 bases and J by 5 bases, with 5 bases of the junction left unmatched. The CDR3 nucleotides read TGTGCCAGCAGCTACAGGGGATCGAACAATGAGCAGTTCTTC. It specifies CASSYRGSNNEQFF. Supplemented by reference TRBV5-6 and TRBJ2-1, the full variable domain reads DAGVTQSPTHLIKTRGQQVTLRCSPKSGHDTVSWYQQALGQGPQFIFQYYEEEERQRGNFPDRFSGHQFPNYSSELNVNALLLGDSALYLCASSYRGSNNEQFFGPGTRLTVL.

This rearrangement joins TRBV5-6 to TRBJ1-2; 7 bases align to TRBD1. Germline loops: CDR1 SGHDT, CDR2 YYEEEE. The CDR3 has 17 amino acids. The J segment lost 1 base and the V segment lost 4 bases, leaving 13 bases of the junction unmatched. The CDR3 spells CASSALGTARINYGYTF. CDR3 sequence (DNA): TGTGCCAGCAGCGCCCTCGGGACAGCTAGAATTAACTATGGCTACACCTTC.

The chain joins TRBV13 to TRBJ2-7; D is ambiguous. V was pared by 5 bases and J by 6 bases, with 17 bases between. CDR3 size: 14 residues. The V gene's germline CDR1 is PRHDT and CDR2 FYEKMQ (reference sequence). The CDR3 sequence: CASSPHRLSGEQYF. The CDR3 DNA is TGTGCCAGCAGCCCGCATAGGCTGTCGGGCGAGCAGTACTTC.

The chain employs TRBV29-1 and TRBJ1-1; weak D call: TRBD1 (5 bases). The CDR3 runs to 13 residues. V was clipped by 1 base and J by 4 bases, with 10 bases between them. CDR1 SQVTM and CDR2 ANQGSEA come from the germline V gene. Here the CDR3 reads CSVEVQGGTEAFF. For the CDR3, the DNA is TGCAGCGTTGAAGTTCAGGGTGGCACTGAAGCTTTCTTT.

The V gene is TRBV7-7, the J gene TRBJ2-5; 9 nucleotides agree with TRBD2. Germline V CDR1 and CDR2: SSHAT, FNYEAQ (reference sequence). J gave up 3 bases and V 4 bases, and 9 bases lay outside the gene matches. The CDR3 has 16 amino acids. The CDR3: CASSSTLAGDEETQYF. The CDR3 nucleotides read TGTGCCAGCAGCTCTACCTTAGCGGGGGACGAAGAGACCCAGTACTTC.

CDR3 bases: TGTGCCAGCAGCGCCAGCGGTACGGCCTCCTACGAGCAGTACTTC. Residues: CASSASGTASYEQYF. The chain is built from TRBV7-9 and TRBJ2-7, with D perhaps matching TRBD2 (5 bases). Deletions cut 5 bases from V and 0 bases from J, with 14 bases between. Germline CDR1 SEHNR, CDR2 FQNEAQ (reference sequence). The CDR3 consists of 15 residues.

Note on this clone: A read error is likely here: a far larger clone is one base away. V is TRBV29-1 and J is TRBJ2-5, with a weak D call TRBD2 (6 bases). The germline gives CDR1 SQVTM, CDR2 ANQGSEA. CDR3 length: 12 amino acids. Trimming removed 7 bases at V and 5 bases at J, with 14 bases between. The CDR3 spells CSARGGAETQYF. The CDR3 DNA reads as TGCAGCGCAAGGGGCGGGGCGGAGACCCAGTACTTC.

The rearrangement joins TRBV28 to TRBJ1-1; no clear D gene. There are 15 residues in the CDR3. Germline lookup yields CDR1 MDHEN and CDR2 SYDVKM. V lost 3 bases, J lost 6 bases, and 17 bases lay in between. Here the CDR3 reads CASSLRGVRFAEAFF. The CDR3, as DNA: TGTGCCAGCAGTTTGCGGGGAGTCCGGTTCGCTGAAGCTTTCTTT.

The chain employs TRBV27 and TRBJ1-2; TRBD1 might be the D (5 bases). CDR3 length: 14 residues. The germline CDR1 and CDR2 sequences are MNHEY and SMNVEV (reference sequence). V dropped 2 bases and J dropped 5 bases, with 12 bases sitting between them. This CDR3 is CASSLDRKLYGYTF. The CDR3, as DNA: TGTGCCAGCAGTTTAGACAGAAAACTTTATGGCTACACCTTC.

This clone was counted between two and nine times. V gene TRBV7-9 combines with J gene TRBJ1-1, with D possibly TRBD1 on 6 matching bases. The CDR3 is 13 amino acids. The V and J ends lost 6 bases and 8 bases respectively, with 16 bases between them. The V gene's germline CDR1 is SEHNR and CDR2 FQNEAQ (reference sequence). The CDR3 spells CASSRNRDLEAFF. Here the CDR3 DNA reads TGTGCCAGCAGTCGCAACAGGGACCTGGAAGCTTTCTTT.